A selection of T cell receptor beta chains follows, all from one sample in a study of T cell responses to AZD1222 COVID-19 vaccine. Sequencing used immunoSEQ multiplex PCR; TCRdb keeps in-frame clones, though not all of them. This table has fewer than 35,000 clones, 90% to 95% appearing once. Material: peripheral blood, obtained on day 0 of AZD1222 vaccination. These receptor sequences come from an adult in good health. The CDR3 runs from the conserved cysteine through the conserved F or W. Each record gives: CDR3 length, V gene, J gene, CDR3 protein.

14	TRBV5-4	TRBJ1-1	CASSTGGMNTEAFF
17	TRBV7-2	TRBJ1-5	CASSLGQGFTSNQPQHF
11	TRBV7-2	TRBJ2-3	CASSLLDTQYF
18	TRBV6-1	TRBJ1-4	CASSEVRVQGATNEKLFF
15	TRBV12-5	TRBJ2-3	CASLETSGVTDTQYF
13	TRBV12-3/TRBV12-4	TRBJ2-5	CASSFQGAETQYF
16	TRBV9	TRBJ2-3	CASSVELRTGGDTQYF
15	TRBV19	TRBJ1-2	CASSSRPTGGYGYTF
18	TRBV3-1/TRBV3-2	TRBJ2-7	CASSQGLAGQGGFNEQYF
14	TRBV9	TRBJ2-3	CASVSGEGADTQYF
15	TRBV15	TRBJ2-1	CATSRGGQGANEQFF
13	TRBV14	TRBJ1-1	CASSQLGGYEAFF
15	TRBV18	TRBJ2-1	CASSPPGQGRNEQFF
15	TRBV21-1	TRBJ1-5	CASSKGSDRNQPQHF
15	TRBV3-1/TRBV3-2	TRBJ1-3	CASSSHESSGNTIYF
13	TRBV27	TRBJ1-4	CASGGESNEKLFF
13	TRBV30	TRBJ2-1	CAWTEGSPNEQFF
15	TRBV5-1	TRBJ1-2	CASSLSGTGDYGYTF
13	TRBV7-2	TRBJ1-6	CASSLGGGSPLHF
12	TRBV6-5	TRBJ2-2	CATQLGGRELFF
14	TRBV30	TRBJ1-5	CAWSPTGGIRPQHF
13	TRBV6-5	TRBJ2-7	CASSGTGTYEQYF
14	TRBV21-1	TRBJ1-1	CASSPRDTDTEAFF
15	TRBV5-1	TRBJ2-7	CASSRTGTGLKEQYF
14	TRBV13	TRBJ1-4	CASSFPGQGEKLFF
13	TRBV19	TRBJ1-3	CASSPNSRNTIYF
15	TRBV5-1	TRBJ2-3	CASSFLAGSTDTQYF
15	TRBV25-1	TRBJ1-3	CASSIRVDSGNTIYF
15	TRBV10-3	TRBJ1-2	CAISESAGQGYGYTF
14	TRBV5-1	TRBJ1-4	CASSYGQPNEKLFF
12	TRBV12-3/TRBV12-4	TRBJ1-4	CASSLKSEKLFF
13	TRBV10-1	TRBJ1-1	CASSKGGDTEAFF
13	TRBV4-3	TRBJ2-5	CASSTGLRETQYF
15	TRBV12-5	TRBJ2-3	CASGLISSGTDTQYF
13	TRBV6-2/TRBV6-3	TRBJ1-2	CASSSSGNYGYTF
15	TRBV5-1	TRBJ1-1	CASSMGRNLNTEAFF
15	TRBV6-2/TRBV6-3	TRBJ2-7	CASSPRTSRTYEQYF
13	TRBV7-7	TRBJ2-3	CASSLGFRDTQYF
14	TRBV7-8	TRBJ2-3	CASSNGLAGQTQYF
18	TRBV19	TRBJ1-4	CASSAHRDRGRTNEKLFF
13	TRBV9	TRBJ1-1	CASSVVDGTEAFF
15	TRBV5-1	TRBJ1-1	CASSPTGQGLTEAFF
13	TRBV6-5	TRBJ1-1	CASSARGNTEAFF
13	TRBV11-3	TRBJ2-1	CASSSRPDNEQFF
15	TRBV3-1/TRBV3-2	TRBJ2-3	CASSPTGRETDTQYF
13	TRBV7-2	TRBJ1-2	CASSSRGNYGYTF
12	TRBV6-5	TRBJ2-7	CASRKSSYEQYF
13	TRBV2	TRBJ1-2	CASRFRGGNGYTF
13	TRBV18	TRBJ2-5	CASSQGPQETQYF
11	TRBV5-8	TRBJ1-1	CASPGGAEAFF
15	TRBV11-2	TRBJ1-6	CASSLDRGSLGALHF
15	TRBV6-5	TRBJ2-5	CASSNRWGAPETQYF
14	TRBV5-1	TRBJ2-1	CASYTSGSYNEQFF
20	TRBV3-1/TRBV3-2	TRBJ1-1	CASSQDLAWGLDAMNTEAFF
12	TRBV12-3/TRBV12-4	TRBJ1-5	CASSLGNQPQHF
14	TRBV6-5	TRBJ1-4	CASSLRGVGEKLFF
14	TRBV5-1	TRBJ1-5	CASSLATGVQPQHF
15	TRBV19	TRBJ1-5	CASNLRGTSNQPQHF
13	TRBV9	TRBJ1-2	CASSQEGPYGYTF
14	TRBV30	TRBJ1-2	CAWSAGGDYYGYTF